This TCR beta chain was recorded in a study of glioma-infiltrating T cells after dendritic cell vaccination. On the study more broadly: Dendritic cell vaccine was injected intradermally three times, biweekly.

Assay used: immunoSEQ multiplex PCR; TCRdb lists only in-frame clones, some missing. The sample has 65,000 or so clones, about 89% seen once. Time point: after dendritic cell vaccination, including at tumor progression/relapse. Study conclusions and caveats: Higher pretreatment TIL content predicted longer progression-free time and survival.

With regard to this clone: The antigen remains undetermined.

The germline V gene has CDR1 MNHEY and CDR2 SVGAGI. The V end was cut by 2 bases, the J end by 6 bases, with 6 bases between. This CDR3 spans 12 amino acids. This chain connects TRBV6-5 to TRBJ2-3, with D maybe TRBD2 (5 bases). The source of this sequence is a human donor with glioblastoma. The sequenced sample was blood, obtained after dendritic cell vaccination. The chain's CDR3 is CASSYTGDTQYF. The CDR3 bases are TGTGCCAGCAGTTACACGGGGGATACGCAGTATTTT.